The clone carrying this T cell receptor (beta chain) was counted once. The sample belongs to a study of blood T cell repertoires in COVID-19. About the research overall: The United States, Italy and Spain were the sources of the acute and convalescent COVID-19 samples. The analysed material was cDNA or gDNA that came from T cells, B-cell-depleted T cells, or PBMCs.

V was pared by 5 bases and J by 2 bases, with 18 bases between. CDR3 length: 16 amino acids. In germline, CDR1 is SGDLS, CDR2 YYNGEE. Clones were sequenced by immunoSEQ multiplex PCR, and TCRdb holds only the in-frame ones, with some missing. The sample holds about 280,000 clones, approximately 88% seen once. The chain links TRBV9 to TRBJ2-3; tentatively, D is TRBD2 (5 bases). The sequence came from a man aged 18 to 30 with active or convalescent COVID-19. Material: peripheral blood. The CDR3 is CASSWGVSPNTDTQYF. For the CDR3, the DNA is TGTGCCAGCAGTTGGGGAGTATCCCCAAACACAGATACGCAGTATTTT.